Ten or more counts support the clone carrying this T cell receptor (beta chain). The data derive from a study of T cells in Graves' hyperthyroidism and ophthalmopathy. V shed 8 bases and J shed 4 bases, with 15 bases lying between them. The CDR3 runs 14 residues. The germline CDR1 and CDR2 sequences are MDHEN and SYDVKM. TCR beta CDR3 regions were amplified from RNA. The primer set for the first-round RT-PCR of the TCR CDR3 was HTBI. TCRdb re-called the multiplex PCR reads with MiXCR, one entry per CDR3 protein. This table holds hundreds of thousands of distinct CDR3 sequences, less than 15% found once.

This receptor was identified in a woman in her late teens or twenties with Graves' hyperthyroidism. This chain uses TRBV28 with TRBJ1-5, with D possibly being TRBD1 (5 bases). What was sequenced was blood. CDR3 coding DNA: TGTGCCAGCGGGACGGTAAGGTGGAATCAGCCCCAGCATTTT. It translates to CASGTVRWNQPQHF.